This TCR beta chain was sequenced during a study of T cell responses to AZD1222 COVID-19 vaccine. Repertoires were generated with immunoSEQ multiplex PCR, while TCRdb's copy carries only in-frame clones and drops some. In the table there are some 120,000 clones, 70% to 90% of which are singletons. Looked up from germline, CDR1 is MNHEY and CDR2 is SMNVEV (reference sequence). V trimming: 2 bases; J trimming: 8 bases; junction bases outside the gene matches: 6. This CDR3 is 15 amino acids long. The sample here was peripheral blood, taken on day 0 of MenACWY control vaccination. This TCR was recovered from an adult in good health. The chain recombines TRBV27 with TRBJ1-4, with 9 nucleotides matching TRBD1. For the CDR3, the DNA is TGTGCCAGCAGTTTAAGGACAGGGGCGGTGGAAAAACTGTTTTTT. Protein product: CASSLRTGAVEKLFF.